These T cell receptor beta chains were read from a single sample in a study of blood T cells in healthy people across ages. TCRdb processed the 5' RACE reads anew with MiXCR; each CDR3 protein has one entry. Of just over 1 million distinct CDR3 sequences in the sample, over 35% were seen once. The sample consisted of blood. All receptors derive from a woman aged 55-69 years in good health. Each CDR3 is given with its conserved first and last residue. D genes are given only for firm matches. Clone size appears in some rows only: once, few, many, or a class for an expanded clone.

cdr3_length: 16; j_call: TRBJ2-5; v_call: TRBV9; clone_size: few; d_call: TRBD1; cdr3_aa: CASSVGGTVPQETQYF; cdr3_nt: TGTGCCAGCAGCGTAGGTGGGACAGTGCCTCAAGAGACCCAGTACTTC
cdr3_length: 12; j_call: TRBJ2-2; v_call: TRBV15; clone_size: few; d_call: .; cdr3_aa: CATSRDTGELFF; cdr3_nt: TGTGCCACCAGCAGAGACACCGGGGAGCTGTTTTTT
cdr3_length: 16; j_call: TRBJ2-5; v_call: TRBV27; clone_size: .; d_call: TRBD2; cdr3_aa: CASSLNVAGGLKTQYF; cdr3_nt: TGTGCCAGCAGTTTAAACGTAGCGGGAGGGTTAAAGACCCAGTACTTC
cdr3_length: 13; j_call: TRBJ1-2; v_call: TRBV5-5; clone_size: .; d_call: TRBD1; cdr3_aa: CASSLLGQEGYTF; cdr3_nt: TGTGCCAGCAGCTTGCTGGGACAGGAAGGCTACACCTTC
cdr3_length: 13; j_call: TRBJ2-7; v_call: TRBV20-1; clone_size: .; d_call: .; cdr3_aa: CSASKLVGYEQYF; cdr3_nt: TGCAGTGCTAGTAAGCTAGTAGGTTACGAGCAGTACTTC
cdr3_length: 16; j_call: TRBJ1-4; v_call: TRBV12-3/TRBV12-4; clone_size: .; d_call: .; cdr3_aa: CASSPGPSATNEKLFF; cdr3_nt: TGTGCCAGCAGTCCGGGCCCTAGTGCAACTAATGAAAAACTGTTTTTT
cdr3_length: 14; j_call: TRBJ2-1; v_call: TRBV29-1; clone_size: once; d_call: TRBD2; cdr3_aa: CSVAGGRGDNEQFF; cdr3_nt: TGCAGCGTGGCTGGCGGGAGGGGGGACAATGAGCAGTTCTTC
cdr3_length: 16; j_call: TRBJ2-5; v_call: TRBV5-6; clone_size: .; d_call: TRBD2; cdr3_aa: CASSSTGLAPRGTQYF; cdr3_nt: TGTGCCAGCAGCTCCACCGGACTAGCCCCACGGGGGACCCAGTACTTC
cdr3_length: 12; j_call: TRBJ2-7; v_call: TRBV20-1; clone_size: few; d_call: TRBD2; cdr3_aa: CSGGRDYYEQYF; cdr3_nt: TGCAGTGGGGGACGGGACTATTACGAGCAGTACTTC
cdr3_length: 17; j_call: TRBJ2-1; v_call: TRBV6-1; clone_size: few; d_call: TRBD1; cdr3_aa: CASSAQLPGAGGNEQFF; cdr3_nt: TGTGCCAGCAGTGCCCAATTACCCGGGGCAGGGGGCAATGAGCAGTTCTTC
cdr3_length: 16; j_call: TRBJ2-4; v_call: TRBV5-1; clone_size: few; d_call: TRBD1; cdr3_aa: CASSLARTGTKNIQYF; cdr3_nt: TGCGCCAGCAGCTTGGCCCGGACAGGGACCAAAAACATTCAGTACTTC
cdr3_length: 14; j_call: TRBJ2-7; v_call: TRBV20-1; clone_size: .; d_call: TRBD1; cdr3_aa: CSASGDRGIDEQYF; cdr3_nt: TGCAGTGCTAGTGGGGACAGGGGGATTGACGAGCAGTACTTC
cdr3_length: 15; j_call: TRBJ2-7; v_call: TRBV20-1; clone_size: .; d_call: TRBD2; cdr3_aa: CSAFKRGTLSYEQYF; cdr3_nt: TGCAGTGCTTTTAAGCGGGGAACACTCTCCTACGAGCAGTACTTC
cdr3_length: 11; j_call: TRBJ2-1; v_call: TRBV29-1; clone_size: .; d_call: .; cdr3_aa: CSVRVGVVKFF; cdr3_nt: TGCAGCGTTCGGGTGGGGGTGGTTAAGTTCTTC
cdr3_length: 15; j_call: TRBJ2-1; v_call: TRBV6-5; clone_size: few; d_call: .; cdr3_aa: CASRADRGSYNEQFF; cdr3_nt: TGTGCCAGCAGAGCGGACAGAGGCTCCTACAATGAGCAGTTCTTC
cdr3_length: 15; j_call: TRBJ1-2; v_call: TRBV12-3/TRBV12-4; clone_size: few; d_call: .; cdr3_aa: CASSFTFESGKGYTF; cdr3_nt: TGTGCCAGCAGTTTTACCTTCGAGTCGGGAAAGGGCTACACCTTC
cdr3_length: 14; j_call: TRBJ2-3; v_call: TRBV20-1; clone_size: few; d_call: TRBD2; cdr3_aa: CSASGLAGGDTQYF; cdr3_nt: TGCAGTGCTTCGGGACTAGCGGGCGGGGATACGCAGTATTTT
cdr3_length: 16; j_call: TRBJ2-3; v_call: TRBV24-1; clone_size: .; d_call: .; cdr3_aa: CATSDFGQLGTDTQYF; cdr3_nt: TGTGCCACCAGTGATTTTGGACAGCTTGGCACAGATACGCAGTATTTT
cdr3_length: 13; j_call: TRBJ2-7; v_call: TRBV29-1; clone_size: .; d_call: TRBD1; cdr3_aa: CSASRQGIGEQYF; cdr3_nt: TGCAGCGCTTCGAGACAGGGTATAGGCGAGCAGTACTTC
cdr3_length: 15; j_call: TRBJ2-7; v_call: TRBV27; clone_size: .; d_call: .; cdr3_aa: CASSLSYRASYEQYF; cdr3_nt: TGTGCCAGCAGTTTATCCTACAGGGCGTCCTACGAGCAGTACTTC
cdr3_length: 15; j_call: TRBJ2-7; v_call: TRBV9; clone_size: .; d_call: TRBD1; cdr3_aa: CASSASGQGSNEQYF; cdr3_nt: TGTGCCAGCAGCGCCTCGGGACAGGGATCCAATGAGCAGTACTTC
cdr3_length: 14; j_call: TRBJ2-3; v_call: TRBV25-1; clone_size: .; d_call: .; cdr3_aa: CASTRGGVGDTQYF; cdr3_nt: TGTGCCAGCACCCGTGGAGGGGTAGGGGATACGCAGTATTTT
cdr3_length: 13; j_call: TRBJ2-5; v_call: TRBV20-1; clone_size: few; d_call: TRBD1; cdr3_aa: CSAGNRGRETQYF; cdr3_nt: TGCAGTGCTGGTAACAGGGGGCGAGAGACCCAGTACTTC
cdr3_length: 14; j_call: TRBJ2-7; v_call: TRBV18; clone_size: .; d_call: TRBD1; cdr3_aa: CASSPSGQGKEQYF; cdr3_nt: TGTGCCAGCTCACCTTCGGGACAGGGAAAGGAGCAGTACTTC
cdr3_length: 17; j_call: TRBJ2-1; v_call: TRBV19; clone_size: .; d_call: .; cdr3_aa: CASSMGTGRGAYNEQFF; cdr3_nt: TGTGCCAGTAGTATGGGTACGGGGCGCGGAGCCTACAATGAGCAGTTCTTC
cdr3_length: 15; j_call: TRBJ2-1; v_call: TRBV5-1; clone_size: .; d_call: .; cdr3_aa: CASSLVQGPYNEQFF; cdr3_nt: TGTGCCAGCAGTTTAGTGCAGGGCCCCTACAATGAGCAGTTCTTC
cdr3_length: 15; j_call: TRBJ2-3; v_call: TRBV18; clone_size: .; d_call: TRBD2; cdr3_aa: CASSAGGQSTDTQYF; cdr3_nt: TGTGCCAGCTCCGCGGGAGGGCAATCTACAGATACGCAGTATTTT
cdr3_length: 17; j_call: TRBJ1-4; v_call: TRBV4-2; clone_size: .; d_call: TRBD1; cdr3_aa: CASSQGDRAATNEKLFF; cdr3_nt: TGTGCCAGCAGCCAGGGGGACAGGGCTGCAACTAATGAAAAACTGTTTTTT
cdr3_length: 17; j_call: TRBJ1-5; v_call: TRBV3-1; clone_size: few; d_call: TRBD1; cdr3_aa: CASSLFPPGQGGQPQHF; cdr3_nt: TGTGCCAGCAGCCTATTTCCCCCGGGACAGGGAGGCCAGCCCCAGCATTTT
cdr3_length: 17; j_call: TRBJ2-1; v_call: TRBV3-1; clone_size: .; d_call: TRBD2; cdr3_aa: CASSQDLGGGSYNEQFF; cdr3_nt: TGTGCCAGCAGCCAAGATTTGGGGGGAGGGTCCTACAATGAGCAGTTCTTC
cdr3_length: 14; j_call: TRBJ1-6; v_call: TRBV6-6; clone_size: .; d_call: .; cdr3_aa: CASRVSSYNSPLHF; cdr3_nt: TGTGCCAGCAGAGTAAGCTCCTATAATTCACCCCTCCACTTT
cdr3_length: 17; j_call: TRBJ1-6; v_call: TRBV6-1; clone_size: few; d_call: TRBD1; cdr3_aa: CASSPDGTGLSGSPLHF; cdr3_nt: TGTGCCAGCAGTCCAGACGGGACAGGTTTAAGTGGTTCACCCCTCCACTTT
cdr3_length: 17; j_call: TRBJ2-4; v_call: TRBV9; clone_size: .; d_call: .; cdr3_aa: CASSVGVSAVAKNIQYF; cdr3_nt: TGTGCCAGCAGCGTAGGGGTCTCAGCGGTAGCCAAAAACATTCAGTACTTC
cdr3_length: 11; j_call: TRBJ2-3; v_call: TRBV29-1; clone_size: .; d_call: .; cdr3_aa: CSVGGADTQYF; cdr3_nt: TGCAGCGTTGGTGGGGCAGATACGCAGTATTTT
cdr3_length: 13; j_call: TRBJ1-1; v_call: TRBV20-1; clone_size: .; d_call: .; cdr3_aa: CSARTGSNTEAFF; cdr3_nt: TGCAGTGCTAGGACCGGGTCGAACACTGAAGCTTTCTTT
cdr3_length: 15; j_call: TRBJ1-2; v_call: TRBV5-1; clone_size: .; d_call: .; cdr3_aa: CASSLPQGHLDGYTF; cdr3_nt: TGCGCCAGCAGCTTGCCCCAGGGTCACTTGGATGGCTACACCTTC
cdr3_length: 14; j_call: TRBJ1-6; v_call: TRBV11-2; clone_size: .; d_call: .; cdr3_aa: CASSLVSRNSPLHF; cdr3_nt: TGTGCCAGCAGCTTAGTTAGCCGAAATTCACCCCTCCACTTT
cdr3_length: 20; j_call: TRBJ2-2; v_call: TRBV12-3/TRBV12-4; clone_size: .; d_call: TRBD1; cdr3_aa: CASIPTRGRGIPANTGELFF; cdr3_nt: TGTGCCAGCATCCCCACGAGGGGCAGGGGGATCCCCGCGAACACCGGGGAGCTGTTTTTT
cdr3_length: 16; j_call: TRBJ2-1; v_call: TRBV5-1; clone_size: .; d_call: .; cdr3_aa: CASSSNKGNLNNEQFF; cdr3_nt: TGCGCCAGCAGCTCGAATAAGGGGAACCTCAACAATGAGCAGTTCTTC
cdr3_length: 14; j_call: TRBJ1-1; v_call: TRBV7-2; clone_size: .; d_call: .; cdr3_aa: CASRTGLLNTEAFF; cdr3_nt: TGTGCCAGCAGAACCGGACTTTTGAACACTGAAGCTTTCTTT
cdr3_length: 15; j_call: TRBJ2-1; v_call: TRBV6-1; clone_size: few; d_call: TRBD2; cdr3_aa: CASTYLAGVGNEQFF; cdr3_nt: TGTGCCAGCACCTATTTAGCGGGAGTTGGCAATGAGCAGTTCTTC
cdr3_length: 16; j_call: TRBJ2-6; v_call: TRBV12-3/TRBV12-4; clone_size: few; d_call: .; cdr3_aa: CASSLPRVAGANVLTF; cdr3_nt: TGTGCCAGCAGCCTCCCCAGGGTTGCTGGGGCCAACGTCCTGACTTTC
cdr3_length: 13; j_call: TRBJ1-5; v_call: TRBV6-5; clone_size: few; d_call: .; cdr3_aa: CASKRGHDQPQHF; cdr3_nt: TGTGCCAGCAAGAGGGGACACGATCAGCCCCAGCATTTT
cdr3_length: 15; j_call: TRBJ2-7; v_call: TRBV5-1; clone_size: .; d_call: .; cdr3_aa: CASSSGRAVIYEQYF; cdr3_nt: TGCGCCAGCAGCTCAGGTCGGGCAGTTATCTACGAGCAGTACTTC
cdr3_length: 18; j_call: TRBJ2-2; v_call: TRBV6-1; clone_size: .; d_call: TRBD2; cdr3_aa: CASSPIGTSGRYGGELFF; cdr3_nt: TGTGCCAGCAGTCCAATCGGGACTAGCGGGAGGTACGGCGGGGAGCTGTTTTTT
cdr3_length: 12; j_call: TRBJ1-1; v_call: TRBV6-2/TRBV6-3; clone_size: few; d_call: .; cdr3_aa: CASSYGRFEAFF; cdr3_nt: TGTGCCAGCAGTTACGGGCGTTTCGAAGCTTTCTTT
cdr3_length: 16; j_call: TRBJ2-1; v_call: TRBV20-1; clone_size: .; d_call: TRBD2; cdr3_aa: CSARDRTSGRTNGQFF; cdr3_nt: TGCAGTGCTAGAGATCGGACTAGCGGGAGGACTAATGGGCAGTTCTTC
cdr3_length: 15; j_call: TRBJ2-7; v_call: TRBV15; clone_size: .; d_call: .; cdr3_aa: CATSKHRGGSYEQYF; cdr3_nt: TGTGCCACCAGCAAGCACAGGGGGGGATCTTACGAGCAGTACTTC
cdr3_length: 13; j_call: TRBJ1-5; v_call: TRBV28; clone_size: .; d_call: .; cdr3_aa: CASTRGLSQPQHF; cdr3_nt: TGTGCCAGCACAAGGGGGTTAAGTCAGCCCCAGCATTTT
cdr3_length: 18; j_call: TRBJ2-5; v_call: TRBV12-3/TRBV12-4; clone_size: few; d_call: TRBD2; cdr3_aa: CASSFRGLAGGARETQYF; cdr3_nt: TGTGCCAGCAGTTTCCGGGGACTAGCGGGAGGCGCGCGGGAGACCCAGTACTTC
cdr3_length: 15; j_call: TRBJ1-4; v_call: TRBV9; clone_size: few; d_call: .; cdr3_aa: CASSVAVDLNEKLFF; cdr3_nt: TGTGCCAGCAGCGTAGCTGTGGACCTTAATGAAAAACTGTTTTTT
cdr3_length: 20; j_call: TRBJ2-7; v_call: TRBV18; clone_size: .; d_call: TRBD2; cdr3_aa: CASSQLGGLAGDPLLDEQYF; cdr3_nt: TGTGCCAGCTCCCAATTGGGCGGACTAGCGGGAGACCCGCTCTTGGACGAGCAGTACTTC
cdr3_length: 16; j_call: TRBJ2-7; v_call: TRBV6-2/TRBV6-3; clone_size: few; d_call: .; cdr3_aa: CASRFTVSGPAYEQYF; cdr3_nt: TGTGCCAGCAGGTTTACGGTTAGCGGACCAGCCTACGAGCAGTACTTC
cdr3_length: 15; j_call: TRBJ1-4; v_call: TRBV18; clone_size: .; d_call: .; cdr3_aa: CASSPPGGVREKLFF; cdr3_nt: TGTGCCAGCTCACCACCGGGTGGGGTGCGTGAAAAACTGTTTTTT
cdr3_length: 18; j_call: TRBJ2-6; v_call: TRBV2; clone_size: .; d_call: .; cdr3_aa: CASSVISLRGPGANVLTF; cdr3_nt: TGTGCCAGCAGTGTTATATCCCTAAGGGGCCCTGGGGCCAACGTCCTGACTTTC